One sample yielded the 28 T cell receptor delta chains listed below, sequenced in a study of gamma-delta T cells after stem cell transplantation. TCRdb repeated clone calling on the RT-PCR reads with CATT. Among about 2,000 delta-chain clones listed, roughly 15% were seen once. The material sequenced was gamma-delta T cells. The receptor source for this set is a human donor. It is not recorded whose cells these are; they may come from a transplant donor.

To note about this clone: The protein TCRdb gives is from a much larger clone and does not agree with this DNA's translation at residue 7, likely a read error; the protein shown here comes from the DNA. J is TRDJ4 and V is TRDV1, with 13 bases matching TRDD3. Germline lookup yields CDR1 TSWWSYY and CDR2 QGS. V was pared by 4 bases and J by 4 bases, with 18 bases of the junction left unmatched. The CDR3 has 19 amino acids. The CDR3 protein is CALGAPEPYWGIRFEPLIF. The DNA of the CDR3 is TGTGCTCTTGGGGCCCCAGAGCCCTACTGGGGGATACGCTTTGAACCCCTGATCTTT.

This clone occurred a few times. At the DNA level, this CDR3 is encoded by other sequences in the same sample as well. The chain has TRDV2 and TRDJ1, with 12 bases aligning to TRDD3. The ends lost 1 base at V and 10 bases at J; junction bases unmatched: 18. The CDR3 runs to 18 residues. Germline V gives CDR1 GEAIGNYY, CDR2 EKD. CDR3 nucleotides: TGTGCCTGTGACACGGCTGGGGGATACGCCTCTTCGAGGCGTACACTCATCTTT. It specifies CACDTAGGYASSRRTLIF.

This clone came up a few times. The protein TCRdb lists differs from the translation of the DNA at residue 4; the protein given here is translated from the DNA itself. The chain combines TRDV2 with TRDJ3; 11 bases align to TRDD3. Looked up from germline, CDR1 is GEAIGNYY and CDR2 is EKD. The CDR3 spans 19 residues. CDR3 loop: CACGTGLGDTSWDTRQMFF. CDR3 nucleotides: TGTGCCTGTGGCACCGGTTTGGGGGATACGTCCTGGGACACCCGACAGATGTTTTTC.

This clone was picked up a small number of times. Translating this DNA gives a protein that differs at residue 5 from the TCRdb one, which belongs to a much larger clone; a read error is likely, and the protein shown is this translation. The CDR3 loop reads CALGRRITFRASDKLIF. The CDR3 DNA reads TGTGCTCTTGGGAGACGAATCACATTTCGGGCTTCCGATAAACTCATCTTT. This chain connects TRDV1 to TRDJ1; the D is unclear. Between the trimmed V and J ends, which lost 5 bases and 3 bases, there was a span of 22 bases. CDR3 length equals 17 residues. The germline V gene has CDR1 TSWWSYY and CDR2 QGS.

This clone has a handful of counts. A far bigger clonotype differs at one base, so this is likely a read error. Other nucleotide sequences from this sample produce the same CDR3. The rearrangement joins TRDV1 to TRDJ3; 8 bases line up with TRDD2. V lost 0 bases, J lost 0 bases, and 10 bases stayed unmatched. Germline CDR1 TSWWSYY, CDR2 QGS. This CDR3 is 21 amino acids long. This chain's CDR3 is CALGELTNFLPSSWDTRQMFF. In DNA, the CDR3 is TGTGCTCTTGGGGAACTCACTAACTTCCTACCCAGCTCCTGGGACACCCGACAGATGTTTTTC.

This clone has just a few counts. A much larger clone sits a single nucleotide away, making a read error possible. Other DNA sequences in the sample encode the same CDR3. The CDR3 spells CACDTGNLPTSPGLTTRDKLIF. The CDR3 DNA follows: TGTGCCTGTGACACCGGAAATCTTCCTACGTCTCCTGGTCTCACTACGCGCGATAAACTCATCTTT. The rearrangement uses TRDV2 and TRDJ1, with 8 bases lining up with TRDD2. J lost 4 bases, V lost 0 bases, and 27 bases had no gene match. From germline, CDR1 is GEAIGNYY and CDR2 EKD. The CDR3 is made up of 22 amino acids.

This clone was seen more than once but under ten times. This could be a read error, since a much larger clone is one nucleotide away. V and J are TRDV2 and TRDJ1, with a possible D match to TRDD3 (6 bases). Germline values: CDR1 GEAIGNYY, CDR2 EKD. V lost 0 bases and J 9 bases, leaving 22 bases between the germline ends. The CDR3 has 16 amino acids. The CDR3 is CACDTVGDAKLKELIF. Written as DNA, the CDR3 is TGTGCCTGTGACACCGTCGGGGATGCGAAACTTAAAGAACTCATCTTT.

In its sample, this clone ranks as large. In the same sample, other DNA sequences code for this CDR3. The rearrangement joins TRDV1 to TRDJ1; 11 nucleotides line up with TRDD3. Germline loops: CDR1 TSWWSYY, CDR2 QGS. CDR3 length: 22 amino acids. J was trimmed by 0 bases and V by 4 bases; bases with no gene match: 22. CDR3 loop: CALGAPPMWGIRHFLYTDKLIF. The CDR3 nucleotides read TGTGCTCTTGGGGCTCCTCCTATGTGGGGGATACGACACTTTTTGTACACCGATAAACTCATCTTT.

Only a few counts were recorded for this clone. One end of the junction is discordant with germline, which a read error may explain. Different DNA sequences within this sample yield the same CDR3. The chain has TRDV3 and TRDJ1; 10 bases match TRDD3. The CDR3 extends over 14 amino acids. Germline V lookup: CDR1 TVYSNPD, CDR2 GDNSRS (reference sequence). CDR3 residues: CALSSYDLGDKLIF. The CDR3 DNA is TGTGCCCTCTCCTCCTACGACCTGGGGGATAAGCTCATTTTT. Drawing the rest from reference TRDV3 and TRDJ1, the complete variable domain is CDKVTQSSPDQTVASGSEVVLLCTYDTVYSNPDLFWYRIRPDYSFQFVFYGDNSRSEGADFTQGRFSVKHILTQKAFHLVISPVRTEDSATYYCALSSYDLGDKLIFGKGTRVTVEP.

This clone is termed large. The same CDR3 also results from other DNA sequences found in this sample. V is TRDV2 and J is TRDJ1; 13 bases are a match to TRDD3. Germline trimming cut 3 bases from V and 1 base from J; bases unmatched to any gene: 10. Germline V CDR1 and CDR2: GEAIGNYY, EKD. The CDR3 is 18 amino acids. CDR3 DNA: TGTGCCTGTGACTCATTACTGGGGGATACGCGTGTCACCGATAAACTCATCTTT. It translates to CACDSLLGDTRVTDKLIF.

Points on this clone: The protein in TCRdb stems from a much larger clone and differs at residue 3 from this DNA's translation, likely a read error; here the protein is translated from the DNA. The chain uses TRDV2 and TRDJ1; D is unresolved. Germline V CDR1 and CDR2: GEAIGNYY, EKD. The CDR3 is 15 amino acids. The CDR3 sequence is CARDTAAPYTDKLIF. CDR3 DNA: TGTGCCCGTGACACCGCTGCGCCTTACACCGATAAACTCATCTTT.

The rearrangement joins TRDV2 to TRDJ3; 7 bases fit TRDD3. Per germline, CDR1 GEAIGNYY and CDR2 EKD. The CDR3 has 17 amino acids. The J segment lost 5 bases and the V segment lost 7 bases, leaving 13 bases of the junction unmatched. CDR3 bases: TGTGCCTGCGACCTTACTGGGGCTAACGGGGACACCCGACAGATGTTTTTC. This gives the protein CACDLTGANGDTRQMFF.

As regards this clone: This clone may be a read error of a much larger clone one base away. In the same sample, other DNA sequences code for this CDR3. The rearrangement links TRDV2 to TRDJ1; the match to TRDD3 covers 8 bases. V trimming: 0 bases; J trimming: 0 bases; junction bases outside the gene matches: 32. The CDR3 consists of 25 residues. Looked up from germline, CDR1 is GEAIGNYY and CDR2 is EKD. The CDR3 loop is CACDTVDPTSTGGYAPQLYTDKLIF. The CDR3 DNA sequence: TGTGCCTGTGACACCGTGGACCCCACGAGTACTGGGGGGTACGCACCCCAACTGTACACCGATAAACTCATCTTT.

The chain combines TRDV1 with TRDJ1; TRDD3 matches at 8 bases. The CDR3 contains 19 residues. V dropped 7 bases and J dropped 0; count of bases not matched to a gene: 19. CDR1 and CDR2 from the germline V gene are TSWWSYY and QGS. DNA for the CDR3: TGTGCTCTTGTGACCGAGGGATACGCTATCGGTTTGTACACCGATAAACTCATCTTT. It is translated as CALVTEGYAIGLYTDKLIF.

This clone was detected a few times. The amino acid sequence in TCRdb belongs to a much larger clone and departs from this DNA's translation at residue 9, likely a sequencing read error; the sequence shown is translated from the DNA. The chain carries TRDV2 and TRDJ1; TRDD3 matches 10 bases. The CDR3 has 18 residues. The V gene end was trimmed by 0 bases and the J gene end by 2 bases; junction bases not matched to a gene: 11. Germline CDR1 is GEAIGNYY and CDR2 is EKD. CDR3 DNA sequence: TGTGCCTGTGACACCCTAAAATTACCGGGGGATACGACCGATAAACTCATCTTT. Translating it yields CACDTLKLPGDTTDKLIF.

As regards this clone: TCRdb's entry gives the protein of a much larger clone, which mismatches this DNA's translation at residue 13, likely from a read error; the protein reported here is translated from the DNA. This chain uses TRDV2 with TRDJ1; D perhaps matches TRDD3 (6 bases). This CDR3 is built from 14 residues. Germline assignment: CDR1 GEAIGNYY and CDR2 EKD. The CDR3 nucleotides read TGTGCCTGTGACACCGTGTCGGGGGAGAGGGAACTCACCTTT. Its translation: CACDTVSGERELTF.

Points on this clone: The TCRdb record carries a much larger clone's protein, which differs from this DNA's translation at residue 3; a read error is the likely cause, and the protein listed here is the DNA translation. The chain carries TRDV1 and TRDJ1, with 9 bases lining up with TRDD3. This CDR3 is 21 amino acids long. The germline gives CDR1 TSWWSYY, CDR2 QGS. The CDR3 DNA follows: TGTGCTGTTGGGGAAAGGACGATCTGGGGGATGGGGGTGTTGGACACCGATAAACTCATCTTT. It specifies CAVGERTIWGMGVLDTDKLIF.

This clone was counted between two and nine times. The rearrangement uses TRDV1 and TRDJ1, with D possibly TRDD2 on 9 matching bases. Germline lookup yields CDR1 TSWWSYY and CDR2 QGS. The CDR3 runs 21 residues. V was shortened by 2 bases and J by 0 bases, with 28 bases between the two germline ends. In nucleotides, the CDR3 is TGTGCTCTTGGGGAAGTTCCTTCCTACACGACTGGGGGCTGGTACACCGATAAACTCATCTTT. Encoded protein: CALGEVPSYTTGGWYTDKLIF.

With respect to this clone: Given a far larger clone just one base away, this is likely a sequencing read error. The rearrangement links TRDV1 to TRDJ1; 11 bases match TRDD3. Germline CDR1 TSWWSYY, CDR2 QGS. The CDR3 loop spans 22 amino acids. V shed 4 bases, J shed 0 bases, and the junction held 22 bases outside the gene matches. CDR3 nucleotide sequence: TGTGCTCTTGGGGCTCCTCCTATGTGGGGGATACGACGCTTTTTGTACACCGATAAACTCATCTTT. It yields the protein CALGAPPMWGIRRFLYTDKLIF.

This clone was seen just once. With a far larger clone one base away, a read error is the likely cause. The chain combines TRDV1 with TRDJ1, with TRDD3 matching 8 bases. This CDR3 spans 24 amino acids. Germline V gene data show CDR1 as TSWWSYY and CDR2 as QGS. Trimming at V came to 4 bases and at J to 0 bases, leaving 31 bases not matched to a gene. The CDR3 DNA sequence: TGTGCTCTTGGGGCAGGGGTCTTCCACGCCTTACTGGGGGCGTATTCCTTCTACACCGATAAACTCATCTTT. Amino acid sequence: CALGAGVFHALLGAYSFYTDKLIF.

This sequence joins TRDV1 and TRDJ1; TRDD3 matches 9 bases. The V segment lost 5 bases and the J segment 2 bases; nucleotides outside the gene matches: 21. Germline V gene data show CDR1 as TSWWSYY and CDR2 as QGS. The CDR3 is 20 amino acids. The CDR3 here is CALGNSTTYWGSGGTDKLIF. The CDR3, as DNA: TGTGCTCTTGGGAATAGTACTACCTACTGGGGGAGCGGAGGGACCGATAAACTCATCTTT.

The J gene is TRDJ1, the V gene TRDV1; D not certain. Germline V CDR1 and CDR2: TSWWSYY, QGS. The CDR3 covers 16 residues. The V end was cut by 0 bases, the J end by 10 bases, with 21 bases between. The CDR3, as DNA: TGTGCTCTTGGGGAACTCTCCCCTTGGAAGGTTGGAGCACTCATCTTT. Translated: CALGELSPWKVGALIF.

The V and J genes are TRDV3 and TRDJ1; TRDD3 matches 13 bases. The CDR3 extends over 17 amino acids. The V gene's germline CDR1 is TVYSNPD and CDR2 GDNSRS (reference sequence). V lost 2 bases and J lost 4; bases outside the gene matches: 13. CDR3 DNA sequence: TGTGCCTTTCATCCCAGGGATACTGGGGGATACGGCGATAAACTCATCTTT. This sequence encodes CAFHPRDTGGYGDKLIF.

Note on this clone: A read error likely explains this, since a far larger clone differs by one base. The chain has TRDV3 and TRDJ1; D is unclear. CDR3 length equals 16 residues. V was trimmed by 4 bases and J by 0 bases, leaving 21 bases between them. Germline V gives CDR1 TVYSNPD, CDR2 GDNSRS (reference sequence). CDR3 nucleotides: TGTGCCTGCAGCTGCGTCGGGGCGACGGACACCGATAAACTCATCTTT. Its translation: CACSCVGATDTDKLIF.

This clone turned up a few times. CDR3 DNA sequence: TGTGCCTGTGACACTTGGGACTGGGAGGAACTCATCTTT. Translation gives CACDTWDWEELIF. The chain combines TRDV3 with TRDJ1, with D perhaps TRDD3 (6 bases). The V and J ends lost 4 bases and 9 bases respectively, with 21 bases between them. Germline lookup yields CDR1 TVYSNPD and CDR2 GDNSRS (reference sequence). This CDR3 has 13 amino acids.

To note about this clone: For this DNA, TCRdb reports the protein of a much larger clone, which diverges at residue 8, most likely from a read error; the protein presented here is translated directly from the DNA. The gene calls are TRDV2 and TRDJ1, with TRDD3 identical over 9 bases. This CDR3 contains 21 residues. Losses at the gene ends were 0 bases for V and 1 base for J; bases not matched to a gene: 20. Germline V gene lookup returns CDR1 GEAIGNYY and CDR2 EKD. The CDR3 coding sequence is TGTGCCTGTGACACCGTTGAGACCAACCGGCGTACTGGGGGACTCACCGATAAACTCATCTTT. It specifies CACDTVETNRRTGGLTDKLIF.

By its share, this clone is medium-sized. The same CDR3 also results from other DNA sequences found in this sample. The chain recombines TRDV2 with TRDJ1, with 11 bases lining up with TRDD3. V gave up 2 bases and J gave up 4 bases; unmatched junction bases: 5. Germline V lookup: CDR1 GEAIGNYY, CDR2 EKD. The CDR3 is made up of 15 amino acids. CDR3 sequence (DNA): TGTGCCTGTGACAATCTGGGGGATACTGGCGATAAACTCATCTTT. Translated: CACDNLGDTGDKLIF.

This clone has only a few counts. Its ends do not fully match the called genes, so a read error is possible. Other DNA sequences from this sample encode an identical CDR3 as well. The J gene is TRDJ1, the V gene TRDV2; 8 bases line up with TRDD3. The V gene's germline CDR1 is GEAIGNYY and CDR2 EKD. The CDR3 is made up of 14 amino acids. CDR3 DNA: TGTGCCTGTGACACGCTGGGGGAGACCGGTAAACTCATCTTT. It yields the protein CACDTLGETGKLIF.